Following are 17 T cell receptor beta chains from one sample sequenced in a study of beta chain features in type 1 diabetes. Sequencing targeted expressed TCRB transcripts, as all isolated RNA had been reverse transcribed. Profiled with immunoSEQ multiplex PCR; TCRdb holds only in-frame clones, not every one. In the table there are about 130,000 clones, approximately 9.2% of which are singletons. Specimen: central memory CD4+ T cells from blood. Receptor source: a man aged 18 to 30 in good health.

The chain recombines TRBV9 with TRBJ2-2; D is uncertain. CDR1 is SGDLS, CDR2 YYNGEE, per germline. The V end was cut by 0 bases, the J end by 1 base, with 10 bases between. There are 16 residues in the CDR3. CDR3: CASSVASQKNTGELFF. DNA for the CDR3: TGTGCCAGCAGCGTAGCTTCACAGAAGAACACCGGGGAGCTGTTTTTT. Looking up the rest from reference TRBV9 and TRBJ2-2 gives the full variable domain: DSGVTQTPKHLITATGQRVTLRCSPRSGDLSVYWYQQSLDQGLQFLIQYYNGEERAKGNILERFSAQQFPDLHSELNLSSLELGDSALYFCASSVASQKNTGELFFGEGSRLTVL.

V is TRBV6-6 and J is TRBJ2-1; D is unclear. Germline V lookup: CDR1 MNHNY, CDR2 SVGAGI (reference sequence). V lost 2 bases and J 6 bases, leaving 2 bases between the germline ends. CDR3 size: 11 residues. The CDR3 sequence is CASSYLNEQFF. The CDR3 DNA follows: TGTGCCAGCAGTTACCTCAATGAGCAGTTCTTC.

This clone turned up a few times. The V gene is TRBV23-1, the J gene TRBJ1-2; possibly TRBD1 for D (6 bases). TRBV23-1 is an ORF for which the function is uncertain. Between the trimmed V and J ends, which lost 0 bases and 4 bases, there was a span of 21 bases. CDR3 size: 18 residues. Written as DNA, the CDR3 is TGCGCCAGCAGTCAATCCCGAAGTCTGACAGGAAGAGGCTATGGCTACACCTTC. It codes for CASSQSRSLTGRGYGYTF.

This clone has only a few counts. This chain links TRBV28 with TRBJ2-7; 9 bases fit TRBD2. The J segment lost 1 base and the V segment lost 6 bases, leaving 7 bases of the junction unmatched. The CDR3 runs to 15 residues. The V gene's germline CDR1 is MDHEN and CDR2 SYDVKM. CDR3 bases: TGTGCCAGCAGGGAAGGACTAGCGTTATCCTACGAGCAGTACTTC. It translates to CASREGLALSYEQYF.

The chain recombines TRBV4-3 with TRBJ1-6, with TRBD1 matching over 9 bases. CDR3 length equals 16 residues. Trimming at V came to 0 bases and at J to 9 bases, leaving 6 bases not matched to a gene. The V gene's germline CDR1 is LGHNA and CDR2 YSLEER. In DNA form, the CDR3 reads TGCGCCAGCAGCCAAGACCCCTCGGGACAGGGTTCACCCCTCCACTTT. Protein product: CASSQDPSGQGSPLHF.

In this sample, this clone turned up a few times. This chain joins TRBV7-2 and TRBJ1-1, with D tentatively TRBD1 (6 bases). The CDR3 totals 16 residues. CDR1 is SGHTA, CDR2 FQGNSA, per germline. V gave up 5 bases and J gave up 0 bases, with 16 bases separating them. The CDR3 DNA reads TGTGCCAGCAGCCCTAGGACAGCGAGAATGAACACTGAAGCTTTCTTT. This gives the protein CASSPRTARMNTEAFF.

Here the CDR3 reads CASSLEGRTGGEKLFF. The CDR3 DNA reads as TGTGCCAGCAGCTTGGAGGGAAGGACAGGGGGTGAAAAACTGTTTTTT. V is TRBV5-4 and J is TRBJ1-4; 10 bases fit TRBD1. J was trimmed by 7 bases and V by 0 bases; bases with no gene match: 6. The CDR3 is 16 residues long. The V gene's germline CDR1 is SGHNT and CDR2 YYREEE (reference sequence).

This clone occurred a few times. The chain employs TRBV7-2 and TRBJ1-1; D is perhaps TRBD1 (5 bases). The CDR3 contains 13 residues. Germline CDR1 SGHTA, CDR2 FQGNSA. V shed 5 bases and J shed 0 bases, with 7 bases lying between them. The CDR3 sequence is CASSRQMNTEAFF. For the CDR3, the DNA is TGTGCCAGCAGCAGACAGATGAACACTGAAGCTTTCTTT.

The table lists this clone with a few counts. The chain uses TRBV5-4 and TRBJ2-3; D is perhaps TRBD2 (7 bases). Germline CDR1 and CDR2: SGHNT and YYREEE (reference sequence). V lost 3 bases and J 2 bases, leaving 22 bases between the germline ends. The CDR3 length is 18 residues. The CDR3: CASSSRLLGGGSTDTQYF. The CDR3 DNA reads as TGTGCCAGCAGCTCCCGATTATTGGGCGGGGGCTCCACAGATACGCAGTATTTT.

This clone appeared a few times. The J gene is TRBJ2-3, the V gene TRBV7-9; D remains ambiguous. V was cut by 4 bases and J by 7 bases, with 9 bases left in between. The CDR3 runs 12 residues. The germline CDR1 and CDR2 sequences are SEHNR and FQNEAQ (reference sequence). The CDR3 region has the DNA TGTGCCAGCAGCTCCGACACCTATACGCAGTATTTT. It specifies CASSSDTYTQYF. The full variable domain, with the rest looked up from reference TRBV7-9 and TRBJ2-3, is DTGVSQNPRHKITKRGQNVTFRCDPISEHNRLYWYRQTLGQGPEFLTYFQNEAQLEKSRLLSDRFSAERPKGSFSTLEIQRTEQGDSAMYLCASSSDTYTQYFGPGTRLTVL.

There are many counts of this clone. J is TRBJ2-7 and V is TRBV7-9, with a possible D match to TRBD2 (5 bases). Germline V lookup: CDR1 SEHNR, CDR2 FQNEAQ (reference sequence). The CDR3 spans 12 residues. V was clipped by 5 bases and J by 2 bases, with 7 bases between them. Here the CDR3 reads CASSRGAYEQYF. Written as DNA, the CDR3 is TGTGCCAGCAGCCGGGGTGCCTACGAGCAGTACTTC.

This chain links TRBV6-5 with TRBJ2-2; TRBD1 aligns across 8 bases. The CDR3 has 14 amino acids. CDR1 is MNHEY, CDR2 SVGAGI, per germline. J gave up 4 bases and V 6 bases, and 4 bases lay outside the gene matches. The CDR3 region has the DNA TGTGCCAGCAGATACGACAGGGGCACCGGGGAGCTGTTTTTT. Its protein is CASRYDRGTGELFF.

This clone was seen ten or more times. This chain joins TRBV30 and TRBJ1-1; D might be TRBD1 (6 bases). Per germline, CDR1 GTSNPN and CDR2 SVGIG (reference sequence). The CDR3 has 14 residues. With 2 bases removed from V and 0 bases from J, the gap between germline ends came to 10 bases. CDR3 in DNA: TGTGCCTGGAGTTCCGGACAGTTGAACACTGAAGCTTTCTTT. This sequence encodes CAWSSGQLNTEAFF.

The rearrangement links TRBV5-6 to TRBJ2-2; 7 bases line up with TRBD1. Germline CDR1 SGHDT, CDR2 YYEEEE. This CDR3 spans 16 amino acids. V shed 4 bases, J shed 4 bases, and the junction held 10 bases outside the gene matches. CDR3 in DNA: TGTGCCAGCAGCAGGCCCGGGACAGAGAGCACCGGGGAGCTGTTTTTT. Residues: CASSRPGTESTGELFF.

This clone was seen a handful of times. The chain has TRBV5-4 and TRBJ2-1, with 7 bases identical to TRBD2. The CDR3 extends over 15 amino acids. Germline loops: CDR1 SGHNT, CDR2 YYREEE (reference sequence). J was trimmed by 5 bases and V by 5 bases; bases with no gene match: 10. The CDR3 nucleotides are TGTGCCAGCAGAACATCAGCGGGGCCCCACAATGAGCAGTTCTTC. Translated, it gives CASRTSAGPHNEQFF.

This clone has just a few counts. The chain uses TRBV7-3 and TRBJ2-7, with 11 bases lining up with TRBD2. CDR3 length equals 15 residues. J gave up 2 bases and V 5 bases, and 5 bases lay outside the gene matches. In germline, CDR1 is SGHTA, CDR2 FQGTGA. CDR3 nucleotide sequence: TGTGCCAGCAGCCGTAGCGGGGGGGGCCCCTACGAGCAGTACTTC. It specifies CASSRSGGGPYEQYF.

In its sample, this clone was seen a few times. The chain is built from TRBV10-3 and TRBJ2-2; possible D gene TRBD1, 6 bases. V gave up 5 bases and J gave up 4 bases, with 11 bases separating them. Germline V gives CDR1 ENHRY, CDR2 SYGVKD. The CDR3 runs 14 residues. This chain's CDR3 is CAISIQGSTGELFF. The CDR3 nucleotides read TGTGCCATCAGTATACAGGGTAGCACCGGGGAGCTGTTTTTT.